The source of this TCR beta chain is a study of monozygotic twins with inflammatory bowel disease. Germline loops: CDR1 SGDLS, CDR2 YYNGEE. CDR3 length: 14 residues. Reprocessing the 5' RACE reads, TCRdb reports a single entry for every CDR3 protein and omits DNA. The sample has about 330,000 distinct CDR3 sequences. Sequenced input: blood. The source of this sequence is a human donor with ulcerative colitis or Crohn's disease, or a healthy co-twin of an affected twin (not recorded which). The chain joins TRBV9 to TRBJ2-1; TCRdb indicates TRBD1, and absent DNA this call remains unverified. CDR3 residues: CASSVTPGSNEQFF.